Each of the 3 T cell receptor beta chains below was sequenced from the same sample in a study of vaccination effects on CD4 cells after COVID-19. The method was immunoSEQ multiplex PCR; TCRdb's version includes in-frame clones alone and lacks a portion of them. The sample shows tens of thousands of clones, 73% of them seen only once. Having been cultured for under twelve days, the cells underwent CD4+ T cell isolation. Participants each got two BNT162b2 or mRNA-1273 vaccine doses. No antigen has been identified for these receptors. This sample comprised CD4+ T cells from PBMCs cultured without peptide, obtained after COVID-19 vaccination. The receptors here all came from a human donor who received a COVID-19 vaccine.

The J gene is TRBJ1-5, the V gene TRBV6-5, with D possibly matching TRBD1 (5 bases). Looked up from germline, CDR1 is MNHEY and CDR2 is SVGAGI. This CDR3 has 12 amino acids. V was pared by 6 bases and J by 4 bases, with 7 bases between. The CDR3 coding sequence is TGTGCCAGCAGAGGGGCGAATCAGCCCCAGCATTTT. Amino acids: CASRGANQPQHF.

The chain carries TRBV2 and TRBJ2-1; D is unclear. The CDR3 contains 13 residues. V was shortened by 8 bases and J by 5 bases, with 13 bases between the two germline ends. Germline V lookup: CDR1 SNHLY, CDR2 FYNNEI. The CDR3 DNA sequence: TGTGCCAGCGCTCTATCGATTAACAATGAGCAGTTCTTC. Encoded protein: CASALSINNEQFF. Together with reference TRBV2 and TRBJ2-1, the CDR3 gives the full variable domain: EPEVTQTPSHQVTQMGQEVILRCVPISNHLYFYWYRQILGQKVEFLVSFYNNEISEKSEIFDDQFSVERPDGSNFTLKIRSTKLEDSAMYFCASALSINNEQFFGPGTRLTVL.

This chain joins TRBV6-1 and TRBJ2-5, with D hard to call. V lost 2 bases to trimming and J lost 7 bases, with 8 bases between them. CDR3 length: 12 amino acids. CDR1 is MNHNS and CDR2 is SASEGT in the germline V gene. In nucleotides, the CDR3 is TGTGCCAGCAGTGAACCCTATGGGACCCAGTACTTC. Translated, it gives CASSEPYGTQYF.